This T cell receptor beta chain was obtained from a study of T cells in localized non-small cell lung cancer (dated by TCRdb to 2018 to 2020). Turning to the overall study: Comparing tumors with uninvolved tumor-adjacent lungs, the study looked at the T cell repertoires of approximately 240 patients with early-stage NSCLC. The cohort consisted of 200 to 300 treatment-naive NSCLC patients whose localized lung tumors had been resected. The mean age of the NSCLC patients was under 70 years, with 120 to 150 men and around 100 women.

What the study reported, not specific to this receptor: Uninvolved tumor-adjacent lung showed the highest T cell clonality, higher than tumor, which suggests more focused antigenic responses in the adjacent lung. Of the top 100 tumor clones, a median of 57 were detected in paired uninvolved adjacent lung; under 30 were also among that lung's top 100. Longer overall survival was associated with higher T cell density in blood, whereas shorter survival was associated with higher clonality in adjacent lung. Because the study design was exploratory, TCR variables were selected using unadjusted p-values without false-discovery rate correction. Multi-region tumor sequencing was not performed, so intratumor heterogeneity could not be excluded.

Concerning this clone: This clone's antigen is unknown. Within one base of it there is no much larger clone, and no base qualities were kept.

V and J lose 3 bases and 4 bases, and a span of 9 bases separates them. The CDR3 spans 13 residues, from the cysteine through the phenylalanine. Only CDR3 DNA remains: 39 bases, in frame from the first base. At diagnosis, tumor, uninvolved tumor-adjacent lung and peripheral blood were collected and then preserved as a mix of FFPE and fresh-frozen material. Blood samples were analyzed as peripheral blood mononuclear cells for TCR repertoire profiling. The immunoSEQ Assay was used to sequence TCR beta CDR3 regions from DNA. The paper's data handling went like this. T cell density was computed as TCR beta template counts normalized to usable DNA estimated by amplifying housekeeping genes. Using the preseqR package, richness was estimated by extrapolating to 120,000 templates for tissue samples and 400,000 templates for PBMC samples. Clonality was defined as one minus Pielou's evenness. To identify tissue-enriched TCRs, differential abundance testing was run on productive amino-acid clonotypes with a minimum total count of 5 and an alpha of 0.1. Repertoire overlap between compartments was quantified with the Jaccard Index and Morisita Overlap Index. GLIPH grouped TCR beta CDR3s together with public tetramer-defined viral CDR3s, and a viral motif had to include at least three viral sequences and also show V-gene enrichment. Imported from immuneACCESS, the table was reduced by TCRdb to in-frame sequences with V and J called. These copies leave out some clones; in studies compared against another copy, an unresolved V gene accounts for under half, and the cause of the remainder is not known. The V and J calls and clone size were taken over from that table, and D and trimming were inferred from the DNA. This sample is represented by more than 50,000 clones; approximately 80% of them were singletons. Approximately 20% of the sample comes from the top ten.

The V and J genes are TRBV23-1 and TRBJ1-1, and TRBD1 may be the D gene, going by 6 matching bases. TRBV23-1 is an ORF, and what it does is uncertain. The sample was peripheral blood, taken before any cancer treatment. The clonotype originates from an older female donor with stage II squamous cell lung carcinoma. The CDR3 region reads CASSHKGGTEAFF. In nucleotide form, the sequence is TGCGCCAGCAGTCACAAGGGGGGCACTGAAGCTTTCTTT.